This TCR beta chain originates from a study of cytomegalovirus exposure and HLA in healthy donors. Study results and caveats: It was reported that TCR beta sequences correctly inferred the HLA-A and HLA-B alleles for most subjects. A later examination showed that TCR association rates differed by HLA locus, with DRB1 most and HLA-C fewest. Most sequenced TCRs were rare (though some public TCRs occurred in many donors).

The CDR3 is 15 residues long. Between the trimmed V and J ends, which lost 2 bases and 1 base, there was a span of 10 bases. Of note for this clone: Its antigen remains unidentified.

PCR involved 60 Vbeta and 13 Jbeta primers. Source study methods: Later, 65 million to 90 million unique TCR beta chains were counted in an analysis, and roughly 11 million of them were shared. TCRdb's copy holds only in-frame clones and misses some; the assay was immunoSEQ multiplex PCR. That table gives V, J and clone size, and the DNA gave D and trimming. The repertoire holds over 150,000 clones, with 70% to 80% as singletons. The TCR originated in a man aged 35-49 years in good health and CMV-seronegative. The chain uses TRBV23-1 and TRBJ2-3; maybe TRBD2 (5 bases). TRBV23-1 is placed among ORFs of uncertain function. Material: PBMCs. CDR3 amino acids: CASSQTGWRTDTQYF. CDR3 nucleotide sequence: TGCGCCAGCAGTCAAACGGGGTGGCGCACAGATACGCAGTATTTT.